Below, 4 T cell receptor beta chains from the same sample are listed, as sequenced in a study of CD8+CD57+ T cells in acquired aplastic anemia. By flow cytometry, patients selected for sequencing had shown an expansion of CD8+CD57+ cells. Profiling of TCR beta VDJ combinations and CDR3 sequences used genomic DNA as template. TCRdb re-called the reads through MiXCR, storing one row per CDR3 protein. The repertoire has about 160,000 distinct CDR3 sequences, around 48% of them found once; the top ten carry roughly 3.1%. Sequencing used sorted CD4+, CD8+, or CD8+CD57+ T cells (not recorded which) from PBMCs. All receptors come from a human donor with aplastic anemia.

This clonotype was counted many times. This chain uses TRBV7-3 with TRBJ2-7, with a tentative D call TRBD2 (7 bases). The CDR3 consists of 15 residues. Germline CDR1 and CDR2: SGHTA and FQGTGA. The ends were cut back, 5 bases at V and 4 bases at J, with 18 bases in the middle. Here the CDR3 reads CASSKGGLTPYEQYF. The DNA for the CDR3 is TGTGCCAGCAGCAAGGGGGGACTAACTCCTTACGAGCAGTACTTC.

This clonotype has a count of ten or more. This sequence joins TRBV20-1 and TRBJ2-7; maybe TRBD2 (5 bases). The CDR3 length is 12 residues. Germline V gene data show CDR1 as DFQATT and CDR2 as SNEGSKA (reference sequence). Between the trimmed V and J ends, which lost 6 bases and 2 bases, there was a span of 11 bases. The CDR3 here is CSAAEPAYEQYF. CDR3 nucleotides: TGCAGTGCAGCGGAGCCCGCCTACGAGCAGTACTTC.

This sequence joins TRBV7-8 and TRBJ2-7, with TRBD2 as a possible D gene (5 bases). V dropped 5 bases and J dropped 7 bases, with 15 bases sitting between them. Germline V CDR1 and CDR2: SGHVS, FQNEAQ. The CDR3 consists of 13 residues. Here the CDR3 reads CASSRGGSGEQYF. The CDR3 coding sequence is TGTGCCAGCAGCCGCGGAGGTTCGGGGGAGCAGTACTTC.

The V call is TRBV7-3, the J call TRBJ2-1; perhaps TRBD2 as D (6 bases). The ends were cut back, 4 bases at V and 8 bases at J, with 12 bases in the middle. The CDR3 totals 13 residues. Germline V gives CDR1 SGHTA, CDR2 FQGTGA. The CDR3 spells CASSYLGGDEQFF. The DNA of the CDR3 is TGTGCCAGCAGCTATCTGGGGGGTGATGAGCAGTTCTTC.